Shown below are 10 T cell receptor beta chains from a single sample sequenced in a study of cytomegalovirus exposure and HLA in healthy donors. This PCR relied on a set of 60 Vbeta primers and 13 Jbeta primers. TCRdb's table, derived via immunoSEQ multiplex PCR, lists solely in-frame clones and lacks some. This sample carries fewer than 200,000 clones, 72% of them seen once, and the ten largest clones take about 2.5%. Sequencing was done on a sample of PBMCs. Receptors were obtained from a human donor in good health.

This sequence joins TRBV19 and TRBJ2-1, with D uncertain. The CDR3 sequence is 14 residues long. With 1 base removed from V and 0 bases from J, the gap between germline ends came to 4 bases. The germline V gene encodes CDR1 LNHDA and CDR2 SQIVND (reference sequence). The CDR3 DNA reads TGTGCCAGTAGTATAGTGAGCTCCTACAATGAGCAGTTCTTC. It encodes CASSIVSSYNEQFF.

V is TRBV12-5 and J is TRBJ1-2, with a weak D call TRBD1 (5 bases). The V gene lost 5 bases and the J gene lost 7 bases, with 17 bases spanning the gap. The CDR3 has 14 amino acids. In germline, CDR1 is LGHNT, CDR2 FRNRAP. This CDR3 reads CASGPAPGRVGYTF. DNA for the CDR3: TGTGCTAGTGGTCCCGCCCCCGGCAGGGTTGGCTACACCTTC.

The CDR3 DNA is TGTGCCAGCAGCCGAACCGGGACTACCACCGGGGAGCTGTTTTTT. Its protein is CASSRTGTTTGELFF. The chain recombines TRBV7-9 with TRBJ2-2; 7 bases line up with TRBD2. The CDR3 length is 15 residues. The ends lost 5 bases at V and 4 bases at J; junction bases unmatched: 7. Germline assignment: CDR1 SEHNR and CDR2 FQNEAQ (reference sequence). Together with reference TRBV7-9 and TRBJ2-2, the CDR3 gives the full variable domain: DTGVSQNPRHKITKRGQNVTFRCDPISEHNRLYWYRQTLGQGPEFLTYFQNEAQLEKSRLLSDRFSAERPKGSFSTLEIQRTEQGDSAMYLCASSRTGTTTGELFFGEGSRLTVL.

The V gene is TRBV5-6, the J gene TRBJ1-1, with TRBD1 matching over 9 bases. CDR1 is SGHDT and CDR2 is YYEEEE in the germline V gene. The CDR3 extends over 14 amino acids. After removal of 2 bases from V and 11 bases from J, the junction contained 10 bases not matched to a gene. The CDR3 nucleotides are TGTGCCAGCAGCTTCGGGACAGGGAATCTAGGCGCTTTCTTT. Translation gives CASSFGTGNLGAFF.

The chain is built from TRBV29-1 and TRBJ2-1; the match to TRBD1 covers 9 bases. CDR3 length: 14 amino acids. Germline CDR1 reads SQVTM; CDR2 reads ANQGSEA. The junction had 6 bases not matched to a gene; V was cut back by 7 bases and J by 2 bases. CDR3 coding DNA: TGCAGCGCCAAAGACAGGGGGACCTACAATGAGCAGTTCTTC. Protein product: CSAKDRGTYNEQFF.

This clone was counted once. The chain links TRBV7-9 to TRBJ2-1; 7 bases are a match to TRBD1. The CDR3 is 15 amino acids. V dropped 5 bases and J dropped 3; count of bases not matched to a gene: 7. CDR1 is SEHNR, CDR2 FQNEAQ, per germline (reference sequence). The CDR3 is CASSHNRGDYNEQFF. The CDR3 DNA reads as TGTGCCAGCAGCCATAACAGGGGCGACTACAATGAGCAGTTCTTC.

The chain uses TRBV11-3 and TRBJ2-1, with D hard to call. V was pared by 4 bases and J by 0 bases, with 13 bases between. Germline V gene data show CDR1 as SGHNT and CDR2 as YENEEA. The CDR3 runs 16 residues. The CDR3 bases are TGTGCCAGCAGCTCCTATATTTCAGGCTCCTACAATGAGCAGTTCTTC. This translates into CASSSYISGSYNEQFF.

This chain uses TRBV4-3 with TRBJ2-5, with 9 bases aligning to TRBD2. Germline V gene sequence: CDR1 LGHNA, CDR2 YSLEER. Trimming at V came to 1 base and at J to 5 bases, leaving 2 bases not matched to a gene. This CDR3 is built from 14 residues. The CDR3 loop is CASSQGSGGETQYF. The DNA for the CDR3 is TGCGCCAGCAGCCAAGGAAGCGGGGGGGAGACCCAGTACTTC.

CDR3 in amino acids: CASSPTDRGLENTEAFF. The CDR3 DNA is TGTGCCAGCAGCCCAACAGACCGAGGGTTGGAAAACACTGAAGCTTTCTTT. The V call is TRBV7-8, the J call TRBJ1-1; D is uncertain. This CDR3 has 17 residues. Deletions cut 5 bases from V and 2 bases from J, with 21 bases between. Germline CDR1 is SGHVS and CDR2 is FQNEAQ.

This sequence joins TRBV5-1 and TRBJ2-5; TRBD2 might be the D (7 bases). The CDR3 runs 14 residues. V was trimmed by 4 bases and J by 4 bases, leaving 14 bases between them. Germline CDR1 reads SGHRS; CDR2 reads YFSETQ. The CDR3, as DNA: TGCGCCAGCAGCCCCGGGGGGCCAGGAGAGACCCAGTACTTC. Amino acids: CASSPGGPGETQYF. Full variable domain (outside the CDR3, taken from reference TRBV5-1 and TRBJ2-5): KAGVTQTPRYLIKTRGQQVTLSCSPISGHRSVSWYQQTPGQGLQFLFEYFSETQRNKGNFPGRFSGRQFSNSRSEMNVSTLELGDSALYLCASSPGGPGETQYFGPGTRLLVL.